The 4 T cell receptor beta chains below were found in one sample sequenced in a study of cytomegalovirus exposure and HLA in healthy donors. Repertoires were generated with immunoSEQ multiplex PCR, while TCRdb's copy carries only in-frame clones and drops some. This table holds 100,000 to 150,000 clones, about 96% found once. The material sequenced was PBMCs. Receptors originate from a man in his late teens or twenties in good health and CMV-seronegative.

The DNA for the CDR3 is TGTGCCAGCAGCCAACCCCCGGGCTATGGCTACACCTTC. Translating it yields CASSQPPGYGYTF. The chain is built from TRBV6-5 and TRBJ1-2; D call uncertain. Germline V gene sequence: CDR1 MNHEY, CDR2 SVGAGI. The CDR3 consists of 13 residues. The V end was cut by 6 bases, the J end by 4 bases, with 12 bases between.

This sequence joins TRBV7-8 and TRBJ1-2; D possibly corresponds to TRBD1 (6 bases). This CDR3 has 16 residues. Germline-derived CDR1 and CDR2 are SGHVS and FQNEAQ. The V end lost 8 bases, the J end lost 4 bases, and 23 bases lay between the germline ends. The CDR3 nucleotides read TGTGCCAGCTCCATGCGTACAGGGTCTACTAGCTATGGCTACACCTTC. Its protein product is CASSMRTGSTSYGYTF.

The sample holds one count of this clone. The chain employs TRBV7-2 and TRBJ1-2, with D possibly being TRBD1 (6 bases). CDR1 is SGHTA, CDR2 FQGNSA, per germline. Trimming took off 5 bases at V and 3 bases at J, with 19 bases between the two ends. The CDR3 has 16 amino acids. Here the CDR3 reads CASSPRAGGADYGYTF. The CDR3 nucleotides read TGTGCCAGCAGCCCCAGGGCTGGGGGCGCCGACTATGGCTACACCTTC.

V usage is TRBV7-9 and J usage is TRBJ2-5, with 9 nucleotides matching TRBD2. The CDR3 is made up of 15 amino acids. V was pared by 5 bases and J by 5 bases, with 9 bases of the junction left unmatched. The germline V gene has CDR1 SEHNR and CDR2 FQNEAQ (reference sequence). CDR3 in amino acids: CASSPPLAGWETQYF. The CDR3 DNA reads TGTGCCAGCAGCCCCCCGCTAGCGGGGTGGGAGACCCAGTACTTC.